Listed below are T cell receptor beta chains from one sample, sequenced in a study of blood T cell repertoires in COVID-19. Here immunoSEQ multiplex PCR was the method, and the copy in TCRdb shows in-frame clones only, minus some. The table has some 87,000 clones, 70% to 90% seen once. Sequencing was carried out using peripheral blood. The origin of the receptors is a woman aged 70-85 years with active or convalescent COVID-19. The CDR3 runs from the conserved cysteine through the conserved F or W. A D gene is named only where the DNA matches it firmly. Only some rows state a clone size, as once, few, many or a class for expanded clones.

TRBD2,few,15,TRBV11-3,TRBJ2-7,TGTGCCAGCAGCCTCACTAGCGGCCTTGCCTACGAGCAGTACTTC,CASSLTSGLAYEQYF
-,-,20,TRBV6-1,TRBJ1-6,TGTGCCAGCAGTGCATTAGCCACCCGGGGGGGCTCCTCCTATAATTCACCCCTCCACTTT,CASSALATRGGSSYNSPLHF
-,-,18,TRBV6-1,TRBJ1-6,TGTGCCAGCAGTGAATGGGGGGGGCTGAGCTCCTATAATTCACCCCTCCACTTT,CASSEWGGLSSYNSPLHF
TRBD1,-,12,TRBV2,TRBJ2-3,TGTGCCAGCAGTTACAGGGGAGATACGCAGTATTTT,CASSYRGDTQYF
TRBD1,-,13,TRBV19,TRBJ1-5,TGTGCCAGTAGTATACAGGGGGATCAGCCCCAGCATTTT,CASSIQGDQPQHF
TRBD2,-,16,TRBV6-6,TRBJ2-7,TGTGCCAGCAGTAAGGCCCGGACTAGCGACAACTACGAGCAGTACTTC,CASSKARTSDNYEQYF
-,-,11,TRBV20-1,TRBJ1-2,TGCAGTGTTGTTCAGGGGAATGGCTACACCTTC,CSVVQGNGYTF
-,-,14,TRBV4-3,TRBJ1-1,TGCGCCAGCAGCCAGGATACAGCGAACACTGAAGCTTTCTTT,CASSQDTANTEAFF
TRBD1,once,15,TRBV3-1/TRBV3-2,TRBJ2-2,TGTGCCAGCAGGGCGACAGGGTCGAACACCGGGGAGCTGTTTTTT,CASRATGSNTGELFF
-,-,17,TRBV10-3,TRBJ1-5,TGTGCCATCAGTGGGAACAGGGTTGGGGCGAGCAATCAGCCCCAGCATTTT,CAISGNRVGASNQPQHF
-,-,15,TRBV7-2,TRBJ1-3,TGTGCCAGCAGCTTCGGGGGACTAGGTGGAAACACCATATATTTT,CASSFGGLGGNTIYF
TRBD1,-,14,TRBV18,TRBJ2-7,TGTGCCAGCTCACCGTCGACAGGGCGCTACGAGCAGTACTTC,CASSPSTGRYEQYF
-,-,14,TRBV5-1,TRBJ1-1,TGCGCCAGCAGCTTGGCGGTTGAGAACACTGAAGCTTTCTTT,CASSLAVENTEAFF
-,-,14,TRBV6-5,TRBJ1-1,TGTGCCAGCAGGGTCAGAGGATTGAACACTGAAGCTTTCTTT,CASRVRGLNTEAFF
TRBD1,-,15,TRBV6-2/TRBV6-3,TRBJ2-7,TGTGCCAGCAGTCCCCTGGACAGGGGGGCCTACGAGCAGTACTTC,CASSPLDRGAYEQYF
-,few,14,TRBV14,TRBJ1-1,TGTGCCAGCAGCGGGCTTCAGGGTTACACTGAAGCTTTCTTT,CASSGLQGYTEAFF
-,-,14,TRBV5-4,TRBJ2-1,TGTGCCAGCAGCTTGGACAGGGGGGGGAATGAGCAGTTCTTC,CASSLDRGGNEQFF
-,-,16,TRBV24-1,TRBJ2-1,TGTGCCACCAGTGATCGGACAGCCGTGGTATACAATGAGCAGTTCTTC,CATSDRTAVVYNEQFF
TRBD1,-,13,TRBV6-5,TRBJ2-7,TGTGCCAGCAGCCGGACGGGACAGTACGAGCAGTACTTC,CASSRTGQYEQYF
TRBD2,-,15,TRBV18,TRBJ2-3,TGTGCCAGCTCACTTCTAGCGGGCAACACAGATACGCAGTATTTT,CASSLLAGNTDTQYF
TRBD2,-,12,TRBV6-2/TRBV6-3,TRBJ2-7,TGTGCCAGCAGCCCCCGGGAGGGGGAGCAGTACTTC,CASSPREGEQYF
TRBD2,-,16,TRBV23-1,TRBJ2-7,TGCGCCAGCAGGATCCTAGCGGGGGGCCTCTCCTACGAGCAGTACTTC,CASRILAGGLSYEQYF
-,-,15,TRBV28,TRBJ1-5,TGTGCCAGCAGTCGGGGGGGCCATAGCAATCAGCCCCAGCATTTT,CASSRGGHSNQPQHF
TRBD2,-,15,TRBV6-2/TRBV6-3,TRBJ2-7,TGTGCCAGCAGTTCGGCGGGGGGCTCCCACTACGAGCAGTACTTC,CASSSAGGSHYEQYF
TRBD1,-,15,TRBV19,TRBJ2-2,TGTGCCAGTATGGGGGTTCAGGGGGCGATCGGGGAGCTGTTTTTT,CASMGVQGAIGELFF
-,-,13,TRBV10-3,TRBJ1-6,TGTGCCATCAGTGGGGGGGAGGGTTCACCCCTCCACTTT,CAISGGEGSPLHF
TRBD1,-,14,TRBV10-1,TRBJ2-5,TGCGCCAGCAGTGAGGACAGGGGAGGAGAGACCCAGTACTTC,CASSEDRGGETQYF
-,-,13,TRBV7-2,TRBJ1-5,TGTGCCAGCAGCGCGGGCCCCAATCAGCCCCAGCATTTT,CASSAGPNQPQHF
TRBD1,-,14,TRBV11-3,TRBJ1-6,TGTGCCAGCAGCCGGGACAGTCAAAATTCACCCCTCCACTTT,CASSRDSQNSPLHF
-,once,15,TRBV6-5,TRBJ2-5,TGTGCCAGCAGGAGTCTCGACAGGCCCAAAGAGACCCAGTACTTC,CASRSLDRPKETQYF
-,-,16,TRBV27,TRBJ2-1,TGTGCCAGCAGTTTAATCCCCCAGGGTTCCTACAATGAGCAGTTCTTC,CASSLIPQGSYNEQFF
-,-,14,TRBV3-1/TRBV3-2,TRBJ1-1,TGTGCCAGCAGCCACAGGGTCATGAACACTGAAGCTTTCTTT,CASSHRVMNTEAFF
-,once,13,TRBV6-2/TRBV6-3,TRBJ1-4,TGTGCCAGCAGTCCCTGGACTGTGGAAAAACTGTTTTTT,CASSPWTVEKLFF
TRBD1,-,17,TRBV7-2,TRBJ2-6,TGTGCCAGCAGCTGGAGATTGACAGGGGCTGGGGCCAACGTCCTGACTTTC,CASSWRLTGAGANVLTF
-,-,13,TRBV6-5,TRBJ2-7,TGTGCCAGCAGCCCGGTCGGGTCCTACGAGCAGTACTTC,CASSPVGSYEQYF
-,once,14,TRBV6-1,TRBJ2-1,TGTGCCAGCAGTGACCGCAGGGGTCCCAATGAGCAGTTCTTC,CASSDRRGPNEQFF
TRBD2,-,16,TRBV14,TRBJ2-1,TGTGCCAGCAGCCAAGGGACTAGCGGGGGTATGAATGAGCAGTTCTTC,CASSQGTSGGMNEQFF
-,once,13,TRBV6-4,TRBJ1-1,TGTGCCAGCAGCCCAGGGGACGTTCGAAAAGCTTTCTTT,CASSPGDVRKAFF
TRBD1,-,17,TRBV4-2,TRBJ1-3,TGTGCCAGCAGCCAAGAGTTCCAGGGGGCTTCTGGAAACACCATATATTTT,CASSQEFQGASGNTIYF
TRBD2,-,15,TRBV19,TRBJ2-2,TGTGCCAGTAGTATCGAACTAGCGATCACCGGGGAGCTGTTTTTT,CASSIELAITGELFF
-,-,14,TRBV5-1,TRBJ1-1,TGCGCCAGCACCAAACAGAACATGAACACTGAAGCTTTCTTT,CASTKQNMNTEAFF
-,-,13,TRBV6-5,TRBJ1-1,TGTGCCAGCAGTTCCCTCGGGAGGGGGTTTGCTTTCTTT,CASSSLGRGFAFF
-,-,14,TRBV6-1,TRBJ1-1,TGTGCCAGCAGTGAAAAACAGGTGAACACTGAAGCTTTCTTT,CASSEKQVNTEAFF
-,-,15,TRBV6-5,TRBJ1-2,TGTGCCAGCACCAGGACGGGGGGCTGGGACTATGGCTACACCTTC,CASTRTGGWDYGYTF
-,-,14,TRBV7-2,TRBJ1-2,TGTGCCAGCAGCCAGGCGGGAGGGGGACATGGCTACACCTTC,CASSQAGGGHGYTF
-,-,14,TRBV5-1,TRBJ2-7,TGCGCCAGCAGCTCAGGGGACAATATCTACGAGCAGTACTTC,CASSSGDNIYEQYF
-,-,12,TRBV29-1,TRBJ1-5,TGCAGCGCTAGGGCCCCGGGACAGCCCCAGCATTTT,CSARAPGQPQHF
-,-,14,TRBV2,TRBJ1-3,TGTGCCAGCATGGGGGGGGGACTTGGAAACACCATATATTTT,CASMGGGLGNTIYF
TRBD1,-,14,TRBV2,TRBJ1-1,TGTGCCAGCAGCCGACAGGGTTGGAACACTGAAGCTTTCTTT,CASSRQGWNTEAFF
TRBD2,-,16,TRBV7-2,TRBJ2-5,TGTGCCAGCAGACAAGGCCCGACTAGCGGCGCAAAGGGCCAGTACTTC,CASRQGPTSGAKGQYF
TRBD1,once,16,TRBV28,TRBJ1-3,TGTGCCAGCACCGCCTCCGGGACAGTTACTGGAAACACCATATATTTT,CASTASGTVTGNTIYF
-,few,15,TRBV5-8,TRBJ1-4,TGTGCCAGCAGCTTGAAGTCACAGGGCGGTGAAAAACTGTTTTTT,CASSLKSQGGEKLFF
-,-,15,TRBV7-7,TRBJ2-3,TGTGCCAGCAGCAAAGGGATCTCAGGGGCGGATACGCAGTATTTT,CASSKGISGADTQYF
-,-,14,TRBV7-2,TRBJ1-2,TGTGCCAGCAGCCCCTTCAGGGCCGAGATTGGCTACACCTTC,CASSPFRAEIGYTF
-,-,11,TRBV27,TRBJ1-2,TGTGCCAGCAGGGCGGGGGGCGGCTACACCTTC,CASRAGGGYTF
TRBD1,once,15,TRBV6-1,TRBJ2-4,TGTGCCAGCAGTGAAGCCAGCCAGGGGGCAACAATTCAGTACTTC,CASSEASQGATIQYF
TRBD2,-,14,TRBV18,TRBJ2-1,TGTGCCAGCTCACCGGGACTAGCGTTTACTGAGCAGTTCTTC,CASSPGLAFTEQFF